The 8 T cell receptor beta chains below were found in one sample sequenced in a study of shared clonotypes between healthy human individuals. Here immunoSEQ multiplex PCR was the method, and the copy in TCRdb shows in-frame clones only, minus some. The sample consists of some 2.1 million clones, around 96% of them appearing once. Naive CD8 populations comprised CD45RO-negative cells positively selected for CCR7, excluding terminally differentiated effector memory CD45RA+ cells. The sample was naive CD8+ T cells sorted from blood. The receptor source for this set is a man aged 18 to 35 in good health.

A single count supports this clone. The CDR3 DNA reads as TGTGCCAGTAGTATCGGAGCGGGGCCAGCCTACGAGCAGTACTTC. The encoded protein is CASSIGAGPAYEQYF. The V and J genes are TRBV19 and TRBJ2-7; 7 positions agree with TRBD2. The CDR3 consists of 15 residues. Germline trimming cut 3 bases from V and 2 bases from J; bases unmatched to any gene: 7. In germline, CDR1 is LNHDA, CDR2 SQIVND (reference sequence).

The J gene is TRBJ1-1, the V gene TRBV7-9; perhaps TRBD1 as D (5 bases). CDR3 length: 13 amino acids. Trimming took 2 bases from V and 3 from J, leaving 7 bases between them. Germline V lookup: CDR1 SEHNR, CDR2 FQNEAQ (reference sequence). CDR3 DNA: TGTGCCAGCAGCTTAAGGGGAGACACTGAAGCTTTCTTT. It yields the protein CASSLRGDTEAFF. The complete variable domain, with remaining parts taken from reference TRBV7-9 and TRBJ1-1, reads DTGVSQNPRHKITKRGQNVTFRCDPISEHNRLYWYRQTLGQGPEFLTYFQNEAQLEKSRLLSDRFSAERPKGSFSTLEIQRTEQGDSAMYLCASSLRGDTEAFFGQGTRLTVV.

V and J are TRBV7-9 and TRBJ1-6; maybe TRBD1 (6 bases). This CDR3 contains 16 residues. CDR1 SEHNR and CDR2 FQNEAQ come from the germline V gene (reference sequence). Trimming stripped 5 bases from V and 0 bases from J, with 11 bases between. CDR3 in amino acids: CASSDRDTSYNSPLHF. The CDR3 nucleotides are TGTGCCAGCAGCGACCGGGACACCTCCTATAATTCACCCCTCCACTTT.

This rearrangement joins TRBV6-5 to TRBJ2-3, with D possibly TRBD2 on 6 matching bases. In germline, CDR1 is MNHEY, CDR2 SVGAGI. The length of the CDR3 is 13 residues. Trimming took off 6 bases at V and 4 bases at J, with 11 bases between the two ends. CDR3 sequence (DNA): TGTGCCAGCAGAGACGGACTACCAGATACGCAGTATTTT. This codes for CASRDGLPDTQYF.

The CDR3 DNA is TGCGCCAGCAGCTCGCGGACATCCCTGAACACTGAAGCTTTCTTT. Its translation is CASSSRTSLNTEAFF. V usage is TRBV4-1 and J usage is TRBJ1-1, with a tentative D call TRBD1 (5 bases). CDR1 and CDR2 from the germline V gene are MGHRA and YSYEKL. Trimming removed 5 bases from V and 0 bases from J, with 13 bases in between. The CDR3 is 15 amino acids.

This clone was seen once. The rearrangement uses TRBV6-1 and TRBJ2-7, with D tentatively TRBD2 (7 bases). The V gene's germline CDR1 is MNHNS and CDR2 SASEGT. The CDR3 consists of 16 residues. V lost 1 base and J 4 bases, leaving 17 bases between the germline ends. CDR3 residues: CASSEVVLGGQYEQYF. The CDR3 DNA is TGTGCCAGCAGTGAAGTGGTCCTCGGGGGGCAATACGAGCAGTACTTC.

The chain carries TRBV9 and TRBJ2-7; TRBD2 agrees at 7 bases. This CDR3 is 19 amino acids long. The V segment lost 0 bases and the J segment 3 bases; nucleotides outside the gene matches: 18. Germline V gene lookup returns CDR1 SGDLS and CDR2 YYNGEE. The CDR3 DNA sequence: TGTGCCAGCAGCGTAGACGATATGCCTTCGGCGGGAGTGAACTACGAGCAGTACTTC. Its translation: CASSVDDMPSAGVNYEQYF.

Only a few counts were recorded for this clone. Other DNA sequences in this sample translate to the same CDR3. V gene TRBV29-1 combines with J gene TRBJ2-2; 7 positions agree with TRBD1. The CDR3 runs to 12 residues. Germline assignment: CDR1 SQVTM and CDR2 ANQGSEA. V shed 6 bases, J shed 5 bases, and the junction held 3 bases outside the gene matches. CDR3 bases: TGCAGCGTCTCAGGGGGAACCGGGGAGCTGTTTTTT. Amino acid sequence: CSVSGGTGELFF.